One sample yielded the 27 T cell receptor beta chains listed below, sequenced in a study of PD-L1 blockade in urothelial cancer. Time point denoted: pretreatment peripheral blood. Only in-frame clones appear in the TCRdb table, and some are missing; sequencing was by immunoSEQ multiplex PCR. The repertoire holds around 79,000 clones, with around four fifths as singletons. Sequenced here: PBMCs, sampled around atezolizumab (anti-PD-L1) treatment. These receptors came from a man aged 35 to 55 with urothelial cancer.

The chain employs TRBV25-1 and TRBJ1-3; 9 bases fit TRBD1. Germline lookup yields CDR1 MGHDK and CDR2 SYGVNS. V lost 2 bases, J lost 4 bases, and 6 bases stayed unmatched. CDR3 length equals 16 residues. The CDR3: CASSELRTGAGNTIYF. The CDR3 bases are TGTGCCAGCAGTGAACTGCGGACAGGGGCGGGAAACACCATATATTTT.

The V call is TRBV10-2, the J call TRBJ2-3, with 7 bases that match TRBD2. The CDR3 is 13 residues long. Unmatched junction bases numbered 4, after V lost 8 bases and J lost 2 bases. CDR1 is WSHSY and CDR2 is SAAADI in the germline V gene. CDR3: CASGGGSTDTQYF. CDR3 coding DNA: TGCGCCAGCGGGGGGGGGTCCACAGATACGCAGTATTTT.

V gene TRBV18 combines with J gene TRBJ2-7; 12 bases match TRBD1. The junction had 4 bases not matched to a gene; V was cut back by 4 bases and J by 6 bases. Germline assignment: CDR1 KGHSH and CDR2 LQKENI. The length of the CDR3 is 14 residues. In DNA, the CDR3 is TGTGCCAGCTCACTGGGACAGGGGGCCAGCGAGCAGTACTTC. Amino acid sequence: CASSLGQGASEQYF.

Note on this clone: Mismatch with germline at one junction end may stem from a read error. This sequence joins TRBV2 and TRBJ2-7; TRBD1 matches 8 bases. Germline lookup yields CDR1 SNHLY and CDR2 FYNNEI. The CDR3 extends over 14 amino acids. The CDR3 sequence is CASSEGQGRGEQYF. The CDR3 DNA follows: TGTGCCAGCAGCGAAGGACAGGGACGGGGCGAGCAGTACTTC. The complete variable domain, with remaining parts taken from reference TRBV2 and TRBJ2-7, reads EPEVTQTPSHQVTQMGQEVILRCVPISNHLYFYWYRQILGQKVEFLVSFYNNEISEKSEIFDDQFSVERPDGSNFTLKIRSTKLEDSAMYFCASSEGQGRGEQYFGPGTRLTVT.

The chain employs TRBV2 and TRBJ2-5; TRBD2 is a possible D gene (5 bases). CDR1 SNHLY and CDR2 FYNNEI come from the germline V gene. The CDR3 loop spans 13 amino acids. V lost 4 bases and J lost 3, with 9 bases in between. The CDR3 reads CASSVEEEETQYF. Written as DNA, the CDR3 is TGTGCCAGCAGTGTCGAGGAGGAAGAGACCCAGTACTTC.

The chain recombines TRBV27 with TRBJ1-4, with 8 bases aligning to TRBD1. This CDR3 spans 15 amino acids. Germline V gene sequence: CDR1 MNHEY, CDR2 SMNVEV (reference sequence). J lost 6 bases, V lost 3 bases, and 6 bases had no gene match. As DNA, the CDR3 is TGTGCCAGCAGTTTTGGGGGACAGGCGTATGAAAAACTGTTTTTT. It yields the protein CASSFGGQAYEKLFF.

The CDR3 is CASSPGGNTEAFF. Written as DNA, the CDR3 is TGCGCCAGCAGCCCGGGGGGGAACACTGAAGCTTTCTTT. V gene TRBV5-1 combines with J gene TRBJ1-1; possibly TRBD1 for D (5 bases). V lost 4 bases to trimming and J lost 1 base, with 8 bases between them. The CDR3 extends over 13 amino acids. Per the germline V gene, CDR1 is SGHRS and CDR2 is YFSETQ.

The V call is TRBV11-2, the J call TRBJ1-1; TRBD1 is a possible D gene (5 bases). The germline V gene encodes CDR1 SGHAT and CDR2 FQNNGV. V was trimmed by 6 bases and J by 0 bases, leaving 11 bases between them. CDR3 size: 14 residues. CDR3 DNA: TGTGCCAGCAGATTTACAGGCATGAACACTGAAGCTTTCTTT. It codes for CASRFTGMNTEAFF.

The chain carries TRBV30 and TRBJ2-4; 8 positions agree with TRBD2. V lost 4 bases, J lost 2 bases, and 7 bases stayed unmatched. Germline V lookup: CDR1 GTSNPN, CDR2 SVGIG (reference sequence). The length of the CDR3 is 15 residues. The CDR3 here is CAWKAGGRTKNIQYF. CDR3 bases: TGTGCCTGGAAGGCGGGAGGAAGGACCAAAAACATTCAGTACTTC.

This clone was seen more than once but under ten times. The chain links TRBV4-1 to TRBJ2-7; 12 positions match TRBD2. CDR1 is MGHRA, CDR2 YSYEKL, per germline. CDR3 length equals 16 residues. Unmatched junction bases numbered 11, after V lost 5 bases and J lost 6 bases. The CDR3 bases are TGCGCCAGCAGCACTACTCGACTAGCGGGAGAGGGCGAGCAGTACTTC. As protein: CASSTTRLAGEGEQYF.

The chain employs TRBV6-5 and TRBJ2-3, with D possibly matching TRBD2 (5 bases). V was cut by 5 bases and J by 0 bases, with 12 bases left in between. Germline assignment: CDR1 MNHEY and CDR2 SVGAGI. The CDR3 runs 15 residues. The CDR3 DNA sequence: TGTGCCAGCAGTCGGACGGGGTCTAGCACAGATACGCAGTATTTT. This translates into CASSRTGSSTDTQYF.

The chain carries TRBV5-1 and TRBJ2-1; TRBD2 aligns across 11 bases. The ends lost 0 bases at V and 7 bases at J; junction bases unmatched: 6. Per the germline V gene, CDR1 is SGHRS and CDR2 is YFSETQ. There are 16 residues in the CDR3. The CDR3 coding sequence is TGCGCCAGCAGCTTGGAGGGACTAGCGGAGAGGAATGAGCAGTTCTTC. The encoded protein is CASSLEGLAERNEQFF.

This chain joins TRBV6-6 and TRBJ2-7; D is possibly TRBD2 (5 bases). Germline V CDR1 and CDR2: MNHNY, SVGAGI (reference sequence). The CDR3 runs 12 residues. V was cut by 5 bases and J by 7 bases, with 12 bases left in between. The CDR3 region is CASSHEGWEQYF. The CDR3 DNA is TGTGCCAGCAGTCACGAGGGCTGGGAGCAGTACTTC.

This clone turned up a few times. V gene TRBV30 combines with J gene TRBJ1-1, with 8 bases lining up with TRBD1. The CDR3 loop spans 13 amino acids. Germline lookup yields CDR1 GTSNPN and CDR2 SVGIG (reference sequence). With V trimmed by 4 bases and J by 2 bases, 3 bases remained unmatched. DNA for the CDR3: TGTGCCTGGAAGGACAGGGTAAACACTGAAGCTTTCTTT. It translates to CAWKDRVNTEAFF. Full variable domain (outside the CDR3, taken from reference TRBV30 and TRBJ1-1): SQTIHQWPATLVQPVGSPLSLECTVEGTSNPNLYWYRQAAGRGLQLLFYSVGIGQISSEVPQNLSASRPQDRQFILSSKKLLLSDSGFYLCAWKDRVNTEAFFGQGTRLTVV.

V usage is TRBV27 and J usage is TRBJ2-5; a possible D gene is TRBD1 (5 bases). Per germline, CDR1 MNHEY and CDR2 SMNVEV (reference sequence). CDR3 length: 18 amino acids. The V end lost 6 bases, the J end lost 5 bases, and 28 bases lay between the germline ends. The CDR3 bases are TGTGCCAGCAGCCCTGTAGGGGCAGAGATCTTTAAAGGGGAGACCCAGTACTTC. Translating it yields CASSPVGAEIFKGETQYF.

Written as DNA, the CDR3 is TGTGCCAGCAGTGCGGTTCTTAACGAGCAGTACTTC. Translation gives CASSAVLNEQYF. The chain employs TRBV2 and TRBJ2-7; D gene ambiguous. Trimming pared 4 bases from V and 5 bases from J, leaving 9 bases between. Germline values: CDR1 SNHLY, CDR2 FYNNEI. The CDR3 sequence is 12 residues long.

The chain links TRBV19 to TRBJ1-1, with a possible D match to TRBD1 (6 bases). The length of the CDR3 is 12 residues. Germline CDR1 LNHDA, CDR2 SQIVND (reference sequence). V lost 4 bases and J 8 bases, leaving 11 bases between the germline ends. Here the CDR3 reads CASSKEGGEAFF. DNA for the CDR3: TGTGCCAGTAGTAAAGAAGGGGGAGAAGCTTTCTTT. Full variable domain (outside the CDR3, taken from reference TRBV19 and TRBJ1-1): DGGITQSPKYLFRKEGQNVTLSCEQNLNHDAMYWYRQDPGQGLRLIYYSQIVNDFQKGDIAEGYSVSREKKESFPLTVTSAQKNPTAFYLCASSKEGGEAFFGQGTRLTVV.

V is TRBV10-2 and J is TRBJ2-7, with D uncertain. CDR1 is WSHSY and CDR2 is SAAADI in the germline V gene. The CDR3 spans 13 residues. V lost 0 bases, J lost 4 bases, and 7 bases lay in between. This chain's CDR3 is CASSESPGYEQYF. In DNA, the CDR3 is TGCGCCAGCAGTGAGTCTCCCGGGTACGAGCAGTACTTC.

This clone was recorded only once. This chain uses TRBV6-5 with TRBJ2-6, with a weak D call TRBD1 (5 bases). The CDR3 is made up of 15 amino acids. V lost 5 bases, J lost 4 bases, and 12 bases lay in between. Per the germline V gene, CDR1 is MNHEY and CDR2 is SVGAGI. The CDR3 region is CASSKTGSGANVLTF. The CDR3 coding sequence is TGTGCCAGCAGTAAAACAGGTTCCGGGGCCAACGTCCTGACTTTC.

V is TRBV5-6 and J is TRBJ1-2; D gene ambiguous. V gave up 0 bases and J gave up 8 bases, with 11 bases separating them. The germline CDR1 and CDR2 sequences are SGHDT and YYEEEE. CDR3 length: 13 residues. CDR3 nucleotide sequence: TGTGCCAGCAGCTTGGCGGTACCTCGCGGCTACACCTTC. It specifies CASSLAVPRGYTF.

The gene calls are TRBV28 and TRBJ2-1, with TRBD2 as a possible D gene (7 bases). Germline lookup yields CDR1 MDHEN and CDR2 SYDVKM. Deletions cut 6 bases from V and 9 bases from J, with 21 bases between. The CDR3 has 15 amino acids. CDR3 nucleotides: TGTGCCAGCAGACTACCCCTTTCTGCGGGGGCTGAGCAGTTCTTC. Protein product: CASRLPLSAGAEQFF.

CDR3 nucleotides: TGTGCCTGGAGTAAGGCCAGGGGTACTGAAGCTTTCTTT. Its translation: CAWSKARGTEAFF. This sequence joins TRBV30 and TRBJ1-1; a possible D gene is TRBD1 (6 bases). Trimming stripped 2 bases from V and 5 bases from J, with 12 bases between. This CDR3 has 13 amino acids. Germline assignment: CDR1 GTSNPN and CDR2 SVGIG (reference sequence).

This clone has only a few counts. The chain uses TRBV7-9 and TRBJ1-2; D gene unclear. Germline loops: CDR1 SEHNR, CDR2 FQNEAQ (reference sequence). Trimming removed 3 bases from V and 0 bases from J, with 5 bases in between. The CDR3 contains 13 residues. This chain's CDR3 is CASSLGANYGYTF. The CDR3 DNA sequence: TGTGCCAGCAGCTTGGGAGCTAACTATGGCTACACCTTC.

Only one count was recorded for this clone. The gene calls are TRBV7-9 and TRBJ2-5; D is unresolved. Germline CDR1 SEHNR, CDR2 FQNEAQ (reference sequence). The CDR3 loop spans 14 amino acids. Trimming left V 5 bases short and J 4 bases short, with 14 bases between. The CDR3 loop is CASSPEVVRETQYF. The DNA for the CDR3 is TGTGCCAGCAGCCCCGAGGTAGTGAGAGAGACCCAGTACTTC.

Worth noting for this clone: The same CDR3 is also encoded by other DNA sequences in this sample. CDR3 protein: CSVTQGYNEQFF. The CDR3 DNA follows: TGCAGCGTTACTCAGGGATACAATGAGCAGTTCTTC. The chain combines TRBV29-1 with TRBJ2-1; a possible D gene is TRBD1 (5 bases). Per germline, CDR1 SQVTM and CDR2 ANQGSEA. The CDR3 contains 12 residues. V lost 5 bases, J lost 4 bases, and 9 bases lay in between.

This clone has only a few counts. The rearrangement joins TRBV28 to TRBJ1-5; D not certain. Germline V gene lookup returns CDR1 MDHEN and CDR2 SYDVKM. V shed 2 bases and J shed 7 bases, with 6 bases lying between them. The CDR3 is made up of 12 amino acids. CDR3 in amino acids: CASSLTTQPQHF. The CDR3, as DNA: TGTGCCAGCAGTTTAACCACACAGCCCCAGCATTTT.

The V gene is TRBV11-2, the J gene TRBJ2-3; D gene uncertain. CDR1 SGHAT and CDR2 FQNNGV come from the germline V gene. The CDR3 has 14 amino acids. The V end lost 1 base, the J end lost 2 bases, and 7 bases lay between the germline ends. The CDR3 reads CASSLGGFTDTQYF. The CDR3 region has the DNA TGTGCCAGCAGCTTAGGAGGATTCACAGATACGCAGTATTTT.